These 8 T cell receptor beta chains were sequenced from one sample in a study of T cell repertoires in cytomegalovirus infection (dated by TCRdb to between 2019 and 2020). The sequencer was an Illumina HiSeq 1500. Starting from the raw public reads, TCRdb applied fastp trimming at Q25, assembled clones with MiXCR and retained in-frame beta chains. Merged by CDR3 protein, the rows form single entries marked with the most common genes and DNA. In all, the sample holds under 150,000 distinct CDR3 sequences, and approximately 24% of those were seen once. The ten largest clones represent roughly 35% of the sample. What these receptors recognize is not known. The sequenced material came from PBMCs, sequenced either directly or after in vitro stimulation (not recorded which). Receptors were obtained from a human donor in good health (CMV status not recorded). Some clones in this sample may be carry-over from other donors' samples.

This clonotype appeared a few times. The chain uses TRBV12-3 or TRBV12-4 and TRBJ2-2, with TRBD1 identical over 7 bases. With V trimmed by 6 bases and J by 0 bases, 1 base remained unmatched. This CDR3 region has 14 residues. In nucleotides, the CDR3 is TGTGCCAGCAGCGGGACAGCGAACACCGGGGAGCTGTTTTTT. Its translation is CASSGTANTGELFF.

In this sample, this clonotype turned up many times. One end of the junction does not line up with germline, which may come from a read error. The V call is TRBV7-2, the J call TRBJ1-1; D not resolved. The CDR3 is 12 amino acids. Germline V gene lookup returns CDR1 SGHTA and CDR2 FQGNSA. In nucleotides, the CDR3 is TGTGCCAGCAGTCACAGCCGCTCTGAGGCTTTCTTT. It encodes CASSHSRSEAFF.

In this sample, this clonotype turned up a few times. The chain carries TRBV7-8 and TRBJ1-4, with D perhaps matching TRBD1 (5 bases). This CDR3 has 15 residues. Germline V gives CDR1 SGHVS, CDR2 FQNEAQ. V was shortened by 0 bases and J by 8 bases, with 13 bases between the two germline ends. CDR3: CASSLAPGPGEKLFF. The CDR3 bases are TGTGCCAGCAGCTTAGCCCCGGGCCCAGGGGAAAAACTGTTTTTT.

This clonotype was counted a few times. This rearrangement joins TRBV4-1 to TRBJ1-4; D gene ambiguous. The CDR3 has 15 residues. V dropped 0 bases and J dropped 4 bases, with 9 bases sitting between them. Germline CDR1 MGHRA, CDR2 YSYEKL. The CDR3 DNA sequence: TGCGCCAGCAGCCAAGATGGCAGGCTTAATGAAAAACTGTTTTTT. It encodes CASSQDGRLNEKLFF.

This clonotype was observed a few times. The chain uses TRBV28 and TRBJ2-1; 9 bases align to TRBD2. The V segment lost 5 bases and the J segment 0 bases; nucleotides outside the gene matches: 5. The germline CDR1 and CDR2 sequences are MDHEN and SYDVKM. The CDR3 has 16 residues. CDR3 loop: CASSALSGSSYNEQFF. As DNA, the CDR3 is TGTGCCAGCAGTGCTCTTAGCGGGAGCTCCTACAATGAGCAGTTCTTC.

The chain combines TRBV10-3 with TRBJ1-1; TRBD1 matches at 8 bases. The CDR3 runs to 12 residues. With 9 bases clipped from V and 6 bases from J, the junction kept 6 bases outside the gene matches. CDR1 is ENHRY and CDR2 is SYGVKD in the germline V gene. The CDR3 reads CAIRGQGAEAFF. CDR3 DNA sequence: TGTGCCATTAGAGGACAGGGCGCTGAAGCTTTCTTT.

The gene calls are TRBV29-1 and TRBJ1-2; D is unclear. The CDR3 sequence is 11 residues long. Germline V gene sequence: CDR1 SQVTM, CDR2 ANQGSEA. V was pared by 4 bases and J by 6 bases, with 9 bases between. This CDR3 is CSVVGGNGYTF. CDR3 nucleotide sequence: TGCAGCGTTGTAGGCGGTAATGGCTACACCTTC.

This chain uses TRBV6-1 with TRBJ1-2; D is perhaps TRBD1 (5 bases). Germline CDR1 reads MNHNS; CDR2 reads SASEGT. Between the trimmed V and J ends, which lost 7 bases and 6 bases, there was a span of 15 bases. The CDR3 extends over 13 amino acids. In DNA, the CDR3 is TGTGCCAGCAACACAGGAACTCTGGATGGCTACACCTTC. It encodes CASNTGTLDGYTF.